The TCR beta chain described here comes from a study of T cells in women clearing cervical HPV infection. Turning to the study itself: Case blood was drawn a median about 150 days after lesion detection.

Sequenced by immunoSEQ multiplex PCR; TCRdb stores in-frame clones only, minus some. In all, the sample yields about 37,000 clones. Study findings and constraints: Repertoire richness, not evenness, was significantly elevated in CIN3+ cases versus controls.

Note on this clone: The antigen remains undetermined. The DNA ends 3 residues before the CDR3 does, and the rest of the CDR3 is filled in from the germline J gene. Different DNA sequences within this sample yield the same CDR3.

The V gene's germline CDR1 is SGHRS and CDR2 YFSETQ. J gave up 2 bases and V 0 bases, and 4 bases lay outside the gene matches. The CDR3 contains 17 residues. The sequenced sample was blood buffy coat. V and J are TRBV5-1 and TRBJ1-3, with 11 bases matching TRBD1. The TCR comes from a woman aged 18-70 years with a cervical HPV16 infection that either progressed to CIN3+ or cleared (not recorded which). The covered CDR3 bases are TGCGCCAGCAGCTTGGGTTTGGGACAGGGGGCTGGAAACACC. Its translation is CASSLGLGQGAGNT. The full-length CDR3 reads as CASSLGLGQGAGNTIYF.